These T cell receptor beta chains were read from a single sample in a study of identical twins. TCRdb re-called the 5' RACE reads through MiXCR, storing one row per CDR3 protein. This table has 750,000 to 950,000 distinct CDR3 sequences, roughly 12% appearing once. These data also featured in a second study, about yellow fever vaccine responses in identical twins.

The sequenced material came from PBMCs. The receptors originated from a woman younger than 30 in good health. The CDR3 runs from the conserved cysteine through the conserved F or W.

length | J | V | CDR3
10 | TRBJ1-1 | TRBV29-1 | CSGGGAEAFF
12 | TRBJ2-7 | TRBV5-6 | CASSLVENEQYF
15 | TRBJ2-1 | TRBV9 | CASSVDLAGEHEQFF
15 | TRBJ1-2 | TRBV12-3/TRBV12-4 | CASSLAYRQNYGYTF
14 | TRBJ2-3 | TRBV11-2 | CASSQGSATDTQYF
15 | TRBJ1-1 | TRBV5-1 | CASSLVQGGSTEAFF
16 | TRBJ2-1 | TRBV2 | CASSEEYRGNYNEQFF
14 | TRBJ2-1 | TRBV29-1 | CSGTSGRGYNEQFF
15 | TRBJ1-3 | TRBV28 | CATARAKGSGNTIYF
14 | TRBJ2-1 | TRBV19 | CASSLSGQGNEQFF
15 | TRBJ1-1 | TRBV7-9 | CASSLVREGITEAFF
17 | TRBJ2-7 | TRBV5-8 | CASSFIRSGSKSYEQYF
14 | TRBJ2-7 | TRBV12-3/TRBV12-4 | CASSPGGMIYEQYF
18 | TRBJ2-6 | TRBV12-3/TRBV12-4 | CASSLALVRLSGANVLTF
14 | TRBJ2-5 | TRBV9 | CASSVGGPQETQYF
15 | TRBJ1-5 | TRBV10-3 | CAISESVGGNQPQHF
16 | TRBJ2-3 | TRBV20-1 | CSARDRASGNTDTQYF
16 | TRBJ2-1 | TRBV19 | CASSIKGREGGNEQFF
15 | TRBJ1-5 | TRBV20-1 | CSASKGHGSNQPQHF
19 | TRBJ2-3 | TRBV6-5 | CASSYTTYMGEGHTDTQYF
22 | TRBJ2-2 | TRBV13 | CASSSIFRRLAGGLTNTGELFF
17 | TRBJ1-2 | TRBV20-1 | CSAREGAGPQKGYGYTF
13 | TRBJ2-7 | TRBV6-1 | CASCPTQFGEQYF
16 | TRBJ1-4 | TRBV3-1 | CASSQEWDTLNEKLFF
18 | TRBJ2-7 | TRBV5-1 | CASSLVAFVAGDAYEQYF
16 | TRBJ2-3 | TRBV3-1 | CASSQVGGRSTDTQYF
14 | TRBJ1-2 | TRBV14 | CASSQELGNYGYTF
16 | TRBJ2-1 | TRBV11-2 | CASSLDGGLAGLEQFF
13 | TRBJ1-1 | TRBV12-3/TRBV12-4 | CASSPQGSTEAFF
14 | TRBJ2-7 | TRBV20-1 | CSAQPGQGIYEQYF
15 | TRBJ2-1 | TRBV12-3/TRBV12-4 | CASSRRASYNNEQFF
12 | TRBJ1-1 | TRBV29-1 | CRDEDLGAEAFF
15 | TRBJ2-3 | TRBV20-1 | CSLLGGIGLADTQYF
18 | TRBJ2-3 | TRBV9 | CASSAGAWGSGSTDTQYF
15 | TRBJ2-7 | TRBV4-1 | CASSQGGLGAYEQYF
18 | TRBJ1-6 | TRBV18 | CASSPILAGAGRNSPLHF
16 | TRBJ2-7 | TRBV2 | CASSGNPGLSSYEQYF
15 | TRBJ2-5 | TRBV12-3/TRBV12-4 | CASSPNLAREETQYF
15 | TRBJ2-1 | TRBV9 | CASSPPSGSSYEQFF
14 | TRBJ2-1 | TRBV5-1 | CASSLGGSGGEQFF
13 | TRBJ2-7 | TRBV12-3/TRBV12-4 | CASSFSTSYEQYF
19 | TRBJ2-2 | TRBV12-3/TRBV12-4 | CASSLGTGIPFSLTGELFF
12 | TRBJ1-2 | TRBV29-1 | CSVQKGDYGYTF
15 | TRBJ2-5 | TRBV12-3/TRBV12-4 | CASSPLHRGWETQYF
18 | TRBJ2-3 | TRBV6-1 | CASNEGSSLAGGRDTQYF
14 | TRBJ2-3 | TRBV6-1 | CASRKRGGGDTQYF
16 | TRBJ2-7 | TRBV19 | CASTAGPTRSSYEQYF
14 | TRBJ2-3 | TRBV29-1 | CSASGTGGTDTQYF
16 | TRBJ2-1 | TRBV6-5 | CASSYSGGGGYNEQFF
16 | TRBJ2-7 | TRBV15 | CATSRSWEDISYEQYF
17 | TRBJ1-1 | TRBV12-3/TRBV12-4 | CASSITGRESLSSEAFF
14 | TRBJ2-2 | TRBV2 | CASIEPANTGELFF
14 | TRBJ2-7 | TRBV20-1 | CSASRLAGGYEQYF
15 | TRBJ2-1 | TRBV20-1 | CSAPDRSQSKGEQFF
14 | TRBJ1-5 | TRBV24-1 | CATSVGTENQPQHF
17 | TRBJ2-1 | TRBV7-9 | CASSFSLTGSNYNEQFF
13 | TRBJ1-2 | TRBV15 | CATSSTQNYGYTF